The 32 T cell receptor beta chains given below trace back to one sample, sequenced in a study of identical twins. TCRdb recomputed calls from the 5' RACE reads with MiXCR, one row per CDR3 protein. The sample includes around 370,000 distinct CDR3 sequences, approximately 10% of them seen just once. The specimen sequenced was naive T cells sorted from blood. Receptors were obtained from a woman in her forties or fifties in good health.

In its sample, this clonotype was seen a few times. This chain connects TRBV3-1 to TRBJ2-3, with 12 nucleotides matching TRBD2. Per the germline V gene, CDR1 is LGHDT and CDR2 is YNNKEL (reference sequence). V dropped 3 bases and J dropped 2; count of bases not matched to a gene: 6. This CDR3 has 17 amino acids. The CDR3 spells CASSHFRLAGDTDTQYF. In DNA form, the CDR3 reads TGTGCCAGCAGCCATTTTCGACTAGCGGGGGACACAGATACGCAGTATTTT.

The chain employs TRBV12-3 or TRBV12-4 and TRBJ2-3; TRBD2 matches 8 bases. The CDR3 covers 16 residues. V gave up 0 bases and J gave up 12 bases; unmatched junction bases: 14. The DNA of the CDR3 is TGTGCCAGCAGTTTAGCGGGCGGGAGGACCTCCCTCTACCAGTATTTT. Encoded protein: CASSLAGGRTSLYQYF.

This clonotype was recorded many times. The rearrangement uses TRBV3-1 and TRBJ2-7; D gene uncertain. Germline assignment: CDR1 LGHDT and CDR2 YNNKEL (reference sequence). Trimming took off 0 bases at V and 10 bases at J, with 19 bases between the two ends. This CDR3 contains 15 residues. The CDR3: CASSQDLHTTTAQYF. For the CDR3, the DNA is TGTGCCAGCAGCCAAGACCTGCACACAACGACTGCACAGTACTTC.

The chain recombines TRBV12-3 or TRBV12-4 with TRBJ2-2, with D uncertain. This CDR3 region has 13 residues. V lost 6 bases and J lost 1, with 6 bases in between. CDR3 sequence reads: CASRRQNTGELFF. CDR3 nucleotides: TGTGCCAGCAGACGACAGAACACCGGGGAGCTGTTTTTT.

This clonotype was detected only a few times. The junction departs from germline at one end; a sequencing error may be responsible. The V gene is TRBV7-9, the J gene TRBJ1-1, with 8 nucleotides matching TRBD1. Germline lookup yields CDR1 SEHNR and CDR2 FQNEAQ (reference sequence). The CDR3 contains 15 residues. The CDR3, as DNA: TGTGTCAGCAGCTTCAGGGGGCGGGTTAGCACTGAAGCTTTCTTT. Its protein is CVSSFRGRVSTEAFF. Supplemented by reference TRBV7-9 and TRBJ1-1, the full variable domain reads DTGVSQNPRHKITKRGQNVTFRCDPISEHNRLYWYRQTLGQGPEFLTYFQNEAQLEKSRLLSDRFSAERPKGSFSTLEIQRTEQGDSAMYLCVSSFRGRVSTEAFFGQGTRLTVV.

The chain has TRBV5-6 and TRBJ2-3, with 10 nucleotides matching TRBD2. The V segment lost 8 bases and the J segment 2 bases; nucleotides outside the gene matches: 8. From germline, CDR1 is SGHDT and CDR2 YYEEEE. The CDR3 is 15 residues long. CDR3 region: CASMRLAGDTDTQYF. For the CDR3, the DNA is TGTGCCAGTATGAGGCTAGCGGGAGACACAGATACGCAGTATTTT.

In this sample, this clonotype turned up a few times. The chain links TRBV7-9 to TRBJ2-5, with TRBD2 identical over 7 bases. The ends lost 4 bases at V and 2 bases at J; junction bases unmatched: 4. Looked up from germline, CDR1 is SEHNR and CDR2 is FQNEAQ (reference sequence). The CDR3 is 14 amino acids. The CDR3 loop reads CASSSGRGQETQYF. CDR3 coding DNA: TGTGCCAGCAGCTCAGGGAGGGGACAAGAGACCCAGTACTTC.

The rearrangement links TRBV20-1 to TRBJ2-3; D call uncertain. Trimming left V 4 bases short and J 4 bases short, with 21 bases between. The germline CDR1 and CDR2 sequences are DFQATT and SNEGSKA (reference sequence). This CDR3 has 16 residues. Here the CDR3 DNA reads TGCAGTGCTAACCTTCCCTTCGGAACAGCTGCAGATACGCAGTATTTT. Translating it yields CSANLPFGTAADTQYF.

This clonotype was observed many times. This chain links TRBV24-1 with TRBJ2-1, with D hard to call. Germline loops: CDR1 KGHDR, CDR2 SFDVKD. The ends were cut back, 3 bases at V and 13 bases at J, with 15 bases in the middle. This CDR3 has 13 residues. The CDR3 protein is CATSDSGQVGQFF. The CDR3 DNA reads TGTGCCACCAGTGATAGTGGGCAGGTCGGTCAGTTCTTC.

This clonotype has only a few counts. In DNA form, the CDR3 reads TGTGCCACCGGGACTGGGGCGCTTTCCTACGAGCAGTACGTC. It encodes CATGTGALSYEQYV. This chain joins TRBV10-3 and TRBJ2-7; possible D gene TRBD2, 6 bases. V lost 10 bases and J lost 1, with 17 bases in between. This CDR3 is built from 14 residues. Germline V lookup: CDR1 ENHRY, CDR2 SYGVKD.

This clonotype was counted ten times or more. CDR3 region: CASSLRTDNSPLHF. Written as DNA, the CDR3 is TGTGCCAGCAGCTTACGGACAGATAATTCACCCCTCCACTTT. The chain employs TRBV7-2 and TRBJ1-6; possibly TRBD1 for D (6 bases). There are 14 residues in the CDR3. Trimming took off 2 bases at V and 5 bases at J, with 7 bases between the two ends. Germline assignment: CDR1 SGHTA and CDR2 FQGNSA.

This clonotype was recorded at least ten times. One end of the junction does not line up with germline, which may come from a read error. This chain joins TRBV2 and TRBJ2-4; D tentatively reads TRBD1 or TRBD2 (5 bases each). Germline V gene lookup returns CDR1 SNHLY and CDR2 FYNNEI. This CDR3 has 12 amino acids. For the CDR3, the DNA is TGTGCCAGCAGCGAACTAGGGGCTAAGCCCCCTTTC. It translates to CASSELGAKPPF.

This rearrangement joins TRBV7-6 to TRBJ2-3; D is perhaps TRBD2 (5 bases). Germline lookup yields CDR1 SGHVS and CDR2 FNYEAQ. V dropped 7 bases and J dropped 5 bases, with 13 bases sitting between them. There are 13 residues in the CDR3. The CDR3 reads CASMVGGGDTQYF. The DNA for the CDR3 is TGTGCCAGCATGGTCGGCGGAGGAGATACGCAGTATTTT.

In regard to this clonotype: As the CDR3 is not closed by the conserved phenylalanine or tryptophan, this likely results from a read error. The chain has TRBV2 and TRBJ1-4; 7 nucleotides line up with TRBD1. After removal of 3 bases from V and 3 bases from J, the junction contained 1 base not matched to a gene. The CDR3 is 14 residues long. Germline CDR1 and CDR2: SNHLY and FYNNEI. The CDR3 reads CASSEDRSNEKLFV. In DNA, the CDR3 is TGTGCCAGCAGTGAGGACAGGTCTAATGAAAAACTGTTTGTT.

Here the CDR3 reads CATSRGRKAYEQYF. DNA of the CDR3: TGTGCCACCAGCAGAGGACGGAAGGCCTACGAGCAGTACTTC. The V call is TRBV15, the J call TRBJ2-7; D not resolved. Looked up from germline, CDR1 is LNHNV and CDR2 is YYDKDF (reference sequence). Trimming stripped 1 base from V and 2 bases from J, with 9 bases between. This CDR3 spans 14 amino acids.

At least ten counts were recorded for this clonotype. The V gene is TRBV12-3 or TRBV12-4, the J gene TRBJ2-1; D not resolved. V gave up 7 bases and J gave up 3 bases, with 16 bases separating them. This CDR3 contains 15 residues. CDR3 region: CASTSSERLYNEQFF. The DNA for the CDR3 is TGTGCCAGCACCTCAAGCGAGCGCCTCTACAATGAGCAGTTCTTC.

This clonotype was seen ten or more times. V is TRBV6-2 or TRBV6-3 and J is TRBJ2-3; D perhaps matches TRBD2 (5 bases). The V and J ends lost 8 bases and 0 bases respectively, with 15 bases between them. The length of the CDR3 is 15 residues. Germline V CDR1 and CDR2: MNHEY, SVGEGT. CDR3 sequence (DNA): TGTGCCAGCGGACTCGGTTCGTCTAGCACAGATACGCAGTATTTT. Translating gives CASGLGSSSTDTQYF.

This clonotype has only a few counts. This chain connects TRBV7-3 to TRBJ2-1; 13 bases fit TRBD2. Trimming took 7 bases from V and 8 from J; bases not matched to a gene: 5. The germline gives CDR1 SGHTA, CDR2 FQGTGA. This CDR3 comprises 14 residues. DNA of the CDR3: TGTGCCAGCAAACTAGCGGGAGGGCGAGATGAGCAGTTCTTC. This gives the protein CASKLAGGRDEQFF. The full variable domain, rest sourced from reference TRBV7-3 and TRBJ2-1, is GAGVSQTPSNKVTEKGKYVELRCDPISGHTALYWYRQSLGQGPEFLIYFQGTGAADDSGLPNDRFFAVRPEGSVSTLKIQRTERGDSAVYLCASKLAGGRDEQFFGPGTRLTVL.

This clonotype occurred once. This chain uses TRBV11-2 with TRBJ2-7; 12 positions match TRBD2. The CDR3 runs 15 residues. Germline CDR1 and CDR2: SGHAT and FQNNGV. Trimming at V came to 5 bases and at J to 7 bases, leaving 9 bases not matched to a gene. This chain's CDR3 is CASSPRLAGVPEQYF. CDR3 DNA: TGTGCCAGCAGCCCGCGACTAGCGGGAGTTCCGGAGCAGTACTTC.

This clonotype was recorded a few times. The chain joins TRBV6-5 to TRBJ2-3, with D possibly TRBD2 on 6 matching bases. V was cut by 5 bases and J by 2 bases, with 11 bases left in between. Germline V lookup: CDR1 MNHEY, CDR2 SVGAGI. The length of the CDR3 is 14 residues. The CDR3 nucleotides read TGTGCCAGCAGTCCGGGACTCCCCACAGATACGCAGTATTTT. Amino acids: CASSPGLPTDTQYF.

In this sample, this clonotype turned up a few times. The chain combines TRBV29-1 with TRBJ2-1, with 13 bases matching TRBD2. With 1 base clipped from V and 0 bases from J, the junction kept 6 bases outside the gene matches. This CDR3 spans 18 amino acids. Germline V gene lookup returns CDR1 SQVTM and CDR2 ANQGSEA. The chain's CDR3 is CSVEGPTSGRASYNEQFF. DNA of the CDR3: TGCAGCGTTGAAGGCCCCACTAGCGGGAGGGCCTCCTACAATGAGCAGTTCTTC.

The J gene is TRBJ2-3, the V gene TRBV5-4, with 8 bases lining up with TRBD2. CDR3 length: 21 amino acids. The V and J ends lost 2 bases and 0 bases, in that order; junction bases with no gene match: 20. Germline CDR1 is SGHNT and CDR2 is YYREEE (reference sequence). CDR3 region: CASSFPTKGLTGGKSTDTQYF. The CDR3 coding sequence is TGTGCCAGCAGCTTCCCGACTAAGGGACTAACGGGGGGGAAGAGCACAGATACGCAGTATTTT.

V is TRBV20-1 and J is TRBJ2-1; D is unclear. V shed 1 base and J shed 6 bases, with 13 bases lying between them. This CDR3 comprises 14 residues. Germline CDR1 reads DFQATT; CDR2 reads SNEGSKA (reference sequence). This CDR3 reads CSARAMAVINEQFF. The DNA for the CDR3 is TGCAGTGCTAGAGCGATGGCGGTTATCAATGAGCAGTTCTTC.

This clonotype was counted ten times or more. The rearrangement uses TRBV12-3 or TRBV12-4 and TRBJ1-4, with no clear D. Trimming removed 0 bases from V and 8 bases from J, with 7 bases in between. This CDR3 contains 13 residues. CDR3 coding DNA: TGTGCCAGCAGTTTAGCGGGCACAGAAAAACTGTTTTTT. It is translated as CASSLAGTEKLFF.

This clonotype appeared a few times. The chain is built from TRBV27 and TRBJ1-1; D gene uncertain. The germline V gene encodes CDR1 MNHEY and CDR2 SMNVEV (reference sequence). Trimming removed 11 bases at V and 5 bases at J, with 9 bases between. The CDR3 has 10 amino acids. In DNA form, the CDR3 reads TGTGCCGCCGGTTTTACTGAAGCTTTCTTT. Its translation: CAAGFTEAFF.

This clonotype was detected a few times. The J gene is TRBJ2-5, the V gene TRBV2; no clear D. Trimming left V 5 bases short and J 5 bases short, with 3 bases between. The CDR3 length is 10 residues. Germline CDR1 is SNHLY and CDR2 is FYNNEI. The CDR3 here is CASSIETQYF. CDR3 nucleotide sequence: TGTGCCAGCAGTATCGAGACCCAGTACTTC.

The chain employs TRBV7-9 and TRBJ2-1, with TRBD1 matching over 8 bases. The CDR3 consists of 15 residues. Germline CDR1 reads SEHNR; CDR2 reads FQNEAQ (reference sequence). The ends lost 2 bases at V and 5 bases at J; junction bases unmatched: 5. The CDR3 bases are TGTGCCAGCAGCTTAAGGGACAGGCTTAACAATGAGCAGTTCTTC. Its protein product is CASSLRDRLNNEQFF.

The chain recombines TRBV12-3 or TRBV12-4 with TRBJ1-1; D possibly corresponds to TRBD1 (5 bases). The length of the CDR3 is 12 residues. V gave up 3 bases and J gave up 10 bases, with 12 bases separating them. This chain's CDR3 is CASSLRDGGAFF. As DNA, the CDR3 is TGTGCCAGCAGTTTGAGGGATGGGGGAGCTTTCTTT.

This clonotype was found many times. The chain uses TRBV3-1 and TRBJ2-2, with 10 bases lining up with TRBD2. The germline CDR1 and CDR2 sequences are LGHDT and YNNKEL (reference sequence). Losses at the gene ends were 3 bases for V and 3 bases for J; bases not matched to a gene: 10. The CDR3 length is 18 residues. The CDR3 DNA follows: TGTGCCAGCAGCCATCTTCTTAGCGGGAGGCGAGACACCGGGGAGCTGTTTTTT. Protein: CASSHLLSGRRDTGELFF.

The rearrangement joins TRBV10-3 to TRBJ2-7, with 10 bases fitting TRBD1. V trimming: 6 bases; J trimming: 3 bases; junction bases outside the gene matches: 5. The length of the CDR3 is 14 residues. Looked up from germline, CDR1 is ENHRY and CDR2 is SYGVKD. The CDR3 coding sequence is TGTGCCATCAGGGCGGGACAGGGGATCTACGAGCAGTACTTC. It is translated as CAIRAGQGIYEQYF.

This clonotype showed up just a few times. The gene calls are TRBV6-6 and TRBJ2-7; D gene unclear. V was shortened by 7 bases and J by 1 base, with 11 bases between the two germline ends. Germline V gene sequence: CDR1 MNHNY, CDR2 SVGAGI (reference sequence). This CDR3 has 13 amino acids. This CDR3 reads CASISDTSYEQYF. CDR3 DNA sequence: TGTGCCAGCATCTCAGACACTTCCTACGAGCAGTACTTC.

This clonotype was counted a few times. This sequence joins TRBV30 and TRBJ2-3, with D unclear. Germline lookup yields CDR1 GTSNPN and CDR2 SVGIG (reference sequence). This CDR3 comprises 14 residues. Trimming pared 0 bases from V and 5 bases from J, leaving 12 bases between. CDR3 DNA sequence: TGTGCCTGGAGTGTTGGTTTGGCGAGAGATACGCAGTATTTT. Its protein is CAWSVGLARDTQYF.